The text below deals with one T cell receptor (beta chain). Its antigen is currently unknown. The V end lost 10 bases, the J end lost 4 bases, and 13 bases lay between the germline ends. The CDR3 is made up of 12 amino acids. Per the germline V gene, CDR1 is MNHNS and CDR2 is SASEGT. Here immunoSEQ multiplex PCR was the method, and the copy in TCRdb shows in-frame clones only, minus some. The table has about 53,000 clones, roughly 80% seen once. The data were obtained in a study of OX40 agonist ivuxolimab in advanced cancers. On the study more broadly: Partial responses occurred in Three dose-escalation patients, one with hepatocellular carcinoma and two with cutaneous melanoma. Findings of the study overall: More expanded clones were seen, on average, in CD8+ T cells than in CD4+.

The sample was CD4+ or CD8+ T cells sorted from blood, taken in a trial of the OX40 agonist ivuxolimab. This TCR came from an adult with an advanced solid tumor such as melanoma, head and neck, liver or kidney cancer. This chain links TRBV6-1 with TRBJ1-2, with no clear D. CDR3 coding DNA: TGTGCCACCGGAGGACTGATCTATGGCTACACCTTC. Translation: CATGGLIYGYTF.